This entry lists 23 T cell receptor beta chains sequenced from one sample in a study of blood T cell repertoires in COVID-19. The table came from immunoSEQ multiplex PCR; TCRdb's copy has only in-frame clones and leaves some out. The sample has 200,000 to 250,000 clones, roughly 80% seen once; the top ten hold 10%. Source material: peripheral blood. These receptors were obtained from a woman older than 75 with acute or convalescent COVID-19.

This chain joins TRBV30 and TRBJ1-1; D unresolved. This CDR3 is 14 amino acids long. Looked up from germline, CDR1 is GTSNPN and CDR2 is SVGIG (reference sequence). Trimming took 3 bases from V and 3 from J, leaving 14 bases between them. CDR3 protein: CAWSLSDYHTEAFF. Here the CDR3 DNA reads TGTGCCTGGAGCCTGTCGGACTACCACACTGAAGCTTTCTTT.

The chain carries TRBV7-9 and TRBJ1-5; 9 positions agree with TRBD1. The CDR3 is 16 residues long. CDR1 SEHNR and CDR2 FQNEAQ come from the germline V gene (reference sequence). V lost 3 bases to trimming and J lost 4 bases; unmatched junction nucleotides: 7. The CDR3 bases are TGTGCCAGCAGCTTGGGGGAAGGGACAGGGAATCAGCCCCAGCATTTT. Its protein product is CASSLGEGTGNQPQHF.

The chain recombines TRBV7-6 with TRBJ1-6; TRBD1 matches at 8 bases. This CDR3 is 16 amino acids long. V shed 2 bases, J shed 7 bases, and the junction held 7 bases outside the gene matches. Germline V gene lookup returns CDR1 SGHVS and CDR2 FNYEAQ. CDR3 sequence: CASSLQGAPKNSPLHF. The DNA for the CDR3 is TGTGCCAGCAGCTTACAGGGGGCTCCTAAGAATTCACCCCTCCACTTT. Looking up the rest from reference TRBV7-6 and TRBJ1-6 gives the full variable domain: GAGVSQSPRYKVTKRGQDVALRCDPISGHVSLYWYRQALGQGPEFLTYFNYEAQQDKSGLPNDRFSAERPEGSISTLTIQRTEQRDSAMYRCASSLQGAPKNSPLHFGNGTRLTVT.

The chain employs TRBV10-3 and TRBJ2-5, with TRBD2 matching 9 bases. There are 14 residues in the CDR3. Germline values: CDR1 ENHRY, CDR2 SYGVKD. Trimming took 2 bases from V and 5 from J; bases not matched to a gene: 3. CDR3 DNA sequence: TGTGCCATCAGTGAGCCGACTAGCGGCGAGACCCAGTACTTC. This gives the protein CAISEPTSGETQYF.

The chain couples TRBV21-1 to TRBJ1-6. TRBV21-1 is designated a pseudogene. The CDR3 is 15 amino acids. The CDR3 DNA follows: TGTGCCAGCAGCAAAGTGGCGGAGTATAATTCACCCCTCCACTTT. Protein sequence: CASSKVAEYNSPLHF.

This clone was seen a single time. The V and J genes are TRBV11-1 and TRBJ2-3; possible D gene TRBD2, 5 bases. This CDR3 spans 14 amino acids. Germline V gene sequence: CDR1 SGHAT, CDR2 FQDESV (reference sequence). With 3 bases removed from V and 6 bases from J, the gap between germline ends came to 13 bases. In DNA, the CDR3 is TGTGCCAGCAGCTTTTTACCGTGGACTGATACGCAGTATTTT. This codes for CASSFLPWTDTQYF.

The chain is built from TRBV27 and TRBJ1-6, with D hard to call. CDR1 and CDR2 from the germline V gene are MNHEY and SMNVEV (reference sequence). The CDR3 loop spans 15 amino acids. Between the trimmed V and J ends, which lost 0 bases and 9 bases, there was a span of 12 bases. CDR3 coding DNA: TGTGCCAGCAGTTTATCCCGAGGGTTAGGTTCACCCCTCCACTTT. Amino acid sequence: CASSLSRGLGSPLHF.

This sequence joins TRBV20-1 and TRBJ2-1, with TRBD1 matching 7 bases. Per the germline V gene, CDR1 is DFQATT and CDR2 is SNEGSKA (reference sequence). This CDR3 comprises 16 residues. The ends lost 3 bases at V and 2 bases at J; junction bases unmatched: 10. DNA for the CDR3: TGCAGTGCTAGTAATTTAAGGGACAGTCCCTACAATGAGCAGTTCTTC. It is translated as CSASNLRDSPYNEQFF.

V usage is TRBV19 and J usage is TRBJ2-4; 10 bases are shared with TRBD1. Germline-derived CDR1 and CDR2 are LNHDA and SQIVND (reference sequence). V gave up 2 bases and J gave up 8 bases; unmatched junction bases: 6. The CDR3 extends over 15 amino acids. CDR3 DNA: TGTGCCAGTAGTATACCCCGGACAGGGGGATACATTCAGTACTTC. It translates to CASSIPRTGGYIQYF.

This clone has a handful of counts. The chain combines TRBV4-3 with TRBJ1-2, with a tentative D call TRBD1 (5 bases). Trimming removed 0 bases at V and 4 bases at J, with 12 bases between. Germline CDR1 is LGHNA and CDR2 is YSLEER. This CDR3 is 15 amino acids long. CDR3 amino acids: CASSQDRIQVYGYTF. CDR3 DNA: TGCGCCAGCAGCCAAGATAGAATACAGGTCTATGGCTACACCTTC.

The CDR3: CASGSPGENYEQYF. The CDR3 DNA reads as TGTGCTAGTGGTTCACCCGGGGAGAACTACGAGCAGTACTTC. The chain employs TRBV12-5 and TRBJ2-7; the D gene is possibly TRBD2 (5 bases). The germline CDR1 and CDR2 sequences are LGHNT and FRNRAP. CDR3 length: 14 amino acids. V was cut by 4 bases and J by 3 bases, with 13 bases left in between.

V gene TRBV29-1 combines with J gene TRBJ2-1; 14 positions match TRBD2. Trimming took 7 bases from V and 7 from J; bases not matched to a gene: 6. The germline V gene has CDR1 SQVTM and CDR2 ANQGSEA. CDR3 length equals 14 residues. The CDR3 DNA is TGCAGCGGGGGGGGACTAGCGGGAGTGAATGAGCAGTTCTTC. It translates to CSGGGLAGVNEQFF.

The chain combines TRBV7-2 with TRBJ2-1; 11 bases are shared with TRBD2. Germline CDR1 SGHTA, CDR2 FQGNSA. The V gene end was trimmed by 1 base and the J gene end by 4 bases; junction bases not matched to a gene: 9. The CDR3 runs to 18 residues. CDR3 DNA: TGTGCCAGCAGCTTAGGAAGGATAATAGCGGGGGGGTACAATGAGCAGTTCTTC. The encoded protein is CASSLGRIIAGGYNEQFF.

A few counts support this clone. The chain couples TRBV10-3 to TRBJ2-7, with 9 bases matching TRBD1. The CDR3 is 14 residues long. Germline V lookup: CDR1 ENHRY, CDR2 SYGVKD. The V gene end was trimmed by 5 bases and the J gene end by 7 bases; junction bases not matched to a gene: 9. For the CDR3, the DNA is TGTGCCATCAGTTGGGACAGGGATACGGGAGAGCAGTACTTC. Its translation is CAISWDRDTGEQYF.

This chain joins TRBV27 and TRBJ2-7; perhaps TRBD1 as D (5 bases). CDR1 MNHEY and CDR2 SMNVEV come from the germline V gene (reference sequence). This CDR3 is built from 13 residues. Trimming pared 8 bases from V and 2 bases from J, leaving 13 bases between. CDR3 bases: TGTGCCAGCGCCCGCCAGGGCCCCTACGAGCAGTACTTC. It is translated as CASARQGPYEQYF.

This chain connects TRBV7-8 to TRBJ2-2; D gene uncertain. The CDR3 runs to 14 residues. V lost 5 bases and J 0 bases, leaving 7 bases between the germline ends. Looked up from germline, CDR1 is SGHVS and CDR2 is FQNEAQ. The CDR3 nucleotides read TGTGCCAGCAGCAAACAAGCGAACACCGGGGAGCTGTTTTTT. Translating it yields CASSKQANTGELFF.

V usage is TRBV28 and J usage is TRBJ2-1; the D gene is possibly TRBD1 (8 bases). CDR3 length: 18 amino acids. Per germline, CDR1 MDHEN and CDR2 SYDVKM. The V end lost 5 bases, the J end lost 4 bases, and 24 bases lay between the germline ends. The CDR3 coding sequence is TGTGCCAGCAGTCCTGCAGGGGGCGGCGGGGGTTTATACAATGAGCAGTTCTTC. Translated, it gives CASSPAGGGGGLYNEQFF. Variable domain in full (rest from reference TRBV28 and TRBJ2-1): DVKVTQSSRYLVKRTGEKVFLECVQDMDHENMFWYRQDPGLGLRLIYFSYDVKMKEKGDIPEGYSVSREKKERFSLILESASTNQTSMYLCASSPAGGGGGLYNEQFFGPGTRLTVL.

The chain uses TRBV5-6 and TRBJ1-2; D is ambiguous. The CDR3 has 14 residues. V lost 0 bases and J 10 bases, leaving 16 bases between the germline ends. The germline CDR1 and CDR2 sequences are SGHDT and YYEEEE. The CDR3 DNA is TGTGCCAGCAGCTTGGGAGTTTGGGAGACCTTCTACACCTTC. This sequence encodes CASSLGVWETFYTF. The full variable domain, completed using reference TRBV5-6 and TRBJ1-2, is DAGVTQSPTHLIKTRGQQVTLRCSPKSGHDTVSWYQQALGQGPQFIFQYYEEEERQRGNFPDRFSGHQFPNYSSELNVNALLLGDSALYLCASSLGVWETFYTFGSGTRLTVV.

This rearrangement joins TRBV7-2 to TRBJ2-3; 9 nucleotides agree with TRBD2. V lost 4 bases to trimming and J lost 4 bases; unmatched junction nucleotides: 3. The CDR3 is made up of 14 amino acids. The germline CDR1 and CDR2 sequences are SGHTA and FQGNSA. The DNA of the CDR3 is TGTGCCAGCAGCTACGCTAGCGGGGCAGATACGCAGTATTTT. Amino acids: CASSYASGADTQYF. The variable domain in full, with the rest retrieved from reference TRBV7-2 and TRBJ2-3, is GAGVSQSPSNKVTEKGKDVELRCDPISGHTALYWYRQSLGQGLEFLIYFQGNSAPDKSGLPSDRFSAERTGGSVSTLTIQRTQQEDSAVYLCASSYASGADTQYFGPGTRLTVL.

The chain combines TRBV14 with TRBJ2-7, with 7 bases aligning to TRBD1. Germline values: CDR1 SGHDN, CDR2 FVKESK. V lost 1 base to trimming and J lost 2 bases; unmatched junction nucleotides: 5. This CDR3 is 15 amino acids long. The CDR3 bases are TGTGCCAGCAGCCAAGTTCGGACAGGAGCCTACGAGCAGTACTTC. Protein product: CASSQVRTGAYEQYF.

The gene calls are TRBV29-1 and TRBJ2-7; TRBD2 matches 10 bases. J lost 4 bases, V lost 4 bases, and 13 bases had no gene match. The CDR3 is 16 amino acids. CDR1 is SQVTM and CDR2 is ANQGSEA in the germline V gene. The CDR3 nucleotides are TGCAGCGTTGGCCTAGCGGGGGTCGGTGGGCGTTACGAGCAGTACTTC. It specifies CSVGLAGVGGRYEQYF.

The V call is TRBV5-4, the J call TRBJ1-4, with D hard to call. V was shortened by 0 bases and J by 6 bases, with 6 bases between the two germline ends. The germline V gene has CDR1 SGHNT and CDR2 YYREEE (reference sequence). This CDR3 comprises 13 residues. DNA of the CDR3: TGTGCCAGCAGCTTGGACAGAGATGAAAAACTGTTTTTT. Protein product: CASSLDRDEKLFF.

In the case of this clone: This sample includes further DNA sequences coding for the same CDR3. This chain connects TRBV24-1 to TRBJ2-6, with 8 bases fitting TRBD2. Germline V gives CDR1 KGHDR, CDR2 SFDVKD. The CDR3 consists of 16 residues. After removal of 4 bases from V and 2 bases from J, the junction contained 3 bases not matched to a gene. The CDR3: CATSETGGPGANVLTF. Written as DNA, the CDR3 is TGTGCCACCAGTGAGACGGGGGGGCCTGGGGCCAACGTCCTGACTTTC.